Sequencing of this T cell receptor beta chain was carried out in a study of T cells in Graves' hyperthyroidism and ophthalmopathy. Study background: Sampling of peripheral blood happened at initial diagnosis, prior to any treatment.

The source material, RNA transcripts, was used to amplify TCR beta CDR3 regions. HTBI primers were employed in a first-round RT-PCR of the TCR CDR3. One entry per CDR3 protein results from TCRdb running MiXCR on the multiplex PCR reads. Of fewer than 600,000 distinct CDR3 sequences in the sample, less than 15% are singletons; the top ten hold approximately 13%. Germline CDR1 reads LNHDA; CDR2 reads SQIVND (reference sequence). The V end lost 3 bases, the J end lost 0 bases, and 9 bases lay between the germline ends. This CDR3 is built from 15 residues. This receptor was obtained from a woman aged 40 to 55 with Graves' hyperthyroidism. The rearrangement uses TRBV19 and TRBJ1-5; no clear D gene. The sequenced sample consisted of blood. The CDR3 region is CASSIREDSNQPQHF. DNA for the CDR3: TGTGCCAGTAGTATTAGGGAGGATAGCAATCAGCCCCAGCATTTT.